The clone carrying this T cell receptor beta chain was observed a handful of times. This sample is part of a study of CD8+ T cells in alopecia areata. Germline assignment: CDR1 SGHTA and CDR2 FQGNSA. The CDR3 totals 16 residues. Unmatched junction bases numbered 9, after V lost 5 bases and J lost 1 base. Noted treatment: oral pan-JAK inhibitor, 5-10 mg twice daily. Following RNA extraction, reverse transcription yielded cDNA that acted as the sequencing template. Generated by immunoSEQ multiplex PCR, the TCRdb table keeps only in-frame clones and is missing some. The sample consists of approximately 200,000 clones, 60% of them appearing once.

V is TRBV7-2 and J is TRBJ2-7, with 9 bases matching TRBD1. The clonotype comes from a human donor with alopecia areata. Specimen: CD4+ T cells sorted from blood, collected at week 4, from a patient treated with tofacitinib. The CDR3 here is CASSRLQGARSYEQYF. The CDR3 DNA reads as TGTGCCAGCAGCCGATTACAGGGGGCTAGGTCCTACGAGCAGTACTTC.